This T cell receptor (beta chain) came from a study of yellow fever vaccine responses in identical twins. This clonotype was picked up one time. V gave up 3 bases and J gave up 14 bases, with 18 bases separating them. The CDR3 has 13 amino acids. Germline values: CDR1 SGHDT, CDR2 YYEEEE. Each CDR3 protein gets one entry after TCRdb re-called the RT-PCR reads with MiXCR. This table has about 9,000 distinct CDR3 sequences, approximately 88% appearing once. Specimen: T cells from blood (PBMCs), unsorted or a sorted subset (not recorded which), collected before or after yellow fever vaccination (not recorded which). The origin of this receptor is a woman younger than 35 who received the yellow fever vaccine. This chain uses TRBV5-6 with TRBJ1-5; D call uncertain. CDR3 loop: CASSSSRNQEEHF. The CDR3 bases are TGTGCCAGCAGCTCCTCGAGGAATCAGGAGGAGCATTTT.